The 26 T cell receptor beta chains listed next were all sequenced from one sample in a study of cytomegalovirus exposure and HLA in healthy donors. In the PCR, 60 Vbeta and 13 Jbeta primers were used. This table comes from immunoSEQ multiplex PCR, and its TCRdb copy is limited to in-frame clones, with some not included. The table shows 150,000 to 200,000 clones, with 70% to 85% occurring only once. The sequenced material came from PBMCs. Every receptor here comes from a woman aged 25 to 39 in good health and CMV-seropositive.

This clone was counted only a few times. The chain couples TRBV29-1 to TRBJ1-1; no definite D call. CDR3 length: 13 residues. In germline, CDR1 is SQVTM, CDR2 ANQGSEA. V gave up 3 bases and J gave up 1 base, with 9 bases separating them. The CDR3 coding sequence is TGCAGCGTTGAGAACGGTGGGAACACTGAAGCTTTCTTT. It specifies CSVENGGNTEAFF. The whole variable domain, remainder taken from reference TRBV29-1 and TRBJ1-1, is SAVISQKPSRDICQRGTSLTIQCQVDSQVTMMFWYRQQPGQSLTLIATANQGSEATYESGFVIDKFPISRPNLTFSTLTVSNMSPEDSSIYLCSVENGGNTEAFFGQGTRLTVV.

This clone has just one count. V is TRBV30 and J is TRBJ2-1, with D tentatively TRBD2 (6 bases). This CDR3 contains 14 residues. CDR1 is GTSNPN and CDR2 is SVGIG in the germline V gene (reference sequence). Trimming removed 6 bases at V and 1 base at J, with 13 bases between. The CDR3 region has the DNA TGTGCCTGTCTCGGGACTGGGTCCTACAATGAGCAGTTCTTC. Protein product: CACLGTGSYNEQFF.

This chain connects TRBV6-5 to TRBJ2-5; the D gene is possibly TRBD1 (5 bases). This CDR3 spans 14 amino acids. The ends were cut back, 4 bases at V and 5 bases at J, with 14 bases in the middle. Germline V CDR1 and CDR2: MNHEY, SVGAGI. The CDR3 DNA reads TGTGCCAGCAGTTCCGACAGTGGGTATGAGACCCAGTACTTC. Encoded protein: CASSSDSGYETQYF.

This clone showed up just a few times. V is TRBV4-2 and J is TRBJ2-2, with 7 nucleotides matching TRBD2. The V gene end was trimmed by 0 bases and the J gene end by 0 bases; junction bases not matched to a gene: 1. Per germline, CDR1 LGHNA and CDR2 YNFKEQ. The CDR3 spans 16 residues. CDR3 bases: TGTGCCAGCAGCCAAGAAGCGGGAACGAACACCGGGGAGCTGTTTTTT. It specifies CASSQEAGTNTGELFF.

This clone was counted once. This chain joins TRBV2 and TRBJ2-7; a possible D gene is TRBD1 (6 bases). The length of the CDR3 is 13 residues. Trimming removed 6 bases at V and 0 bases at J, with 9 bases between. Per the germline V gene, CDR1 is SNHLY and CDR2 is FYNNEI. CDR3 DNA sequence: TGTGCCAGCAGACAGGGTAGCTCCTACGAGCAGTACTTC. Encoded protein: CASRQGSSYEQYF.

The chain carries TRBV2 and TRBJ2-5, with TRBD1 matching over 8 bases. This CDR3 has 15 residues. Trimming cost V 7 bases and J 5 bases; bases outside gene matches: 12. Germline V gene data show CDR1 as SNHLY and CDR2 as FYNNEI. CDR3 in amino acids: CASIYQGAGAETQYF. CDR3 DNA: TGTGCCAGCATCTACCAGGGGGCCGGAGCGGAGACCCAGTACTTC.

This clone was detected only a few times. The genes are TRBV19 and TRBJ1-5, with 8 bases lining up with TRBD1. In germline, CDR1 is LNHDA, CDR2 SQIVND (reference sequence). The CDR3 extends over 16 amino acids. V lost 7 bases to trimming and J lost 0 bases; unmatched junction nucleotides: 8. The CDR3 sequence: CASTNGQGLSNQPQHF. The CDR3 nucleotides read TGTGCCAGTACCAACGGACAGGGACTTAGCAATCAGCCCCAGCATTTT.

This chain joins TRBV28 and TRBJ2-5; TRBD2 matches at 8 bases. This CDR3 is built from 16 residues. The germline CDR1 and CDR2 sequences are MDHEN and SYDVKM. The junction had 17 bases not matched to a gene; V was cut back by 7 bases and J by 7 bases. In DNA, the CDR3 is TGTGCCAGCACCGTCCCCACGGGAGCGGGAGTGATGACCCAGTACTTC. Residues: CASTVPTGAGVMTQYF.

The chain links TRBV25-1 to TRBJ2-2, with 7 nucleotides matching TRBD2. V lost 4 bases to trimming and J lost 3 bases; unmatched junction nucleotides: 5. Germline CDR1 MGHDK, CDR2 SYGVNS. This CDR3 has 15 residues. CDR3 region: CASSASSGDTGELFF. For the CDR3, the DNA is TGTGCCAGCAGTGCTTCTAGCGGAGACACCGGGGAGCTGTTTTTT.

The CDR3 nucleotides are TGTGCCGGTAGGAGGGCTATACAAACAGATACGCAGTATTTT. Its protein product is CAGRRAIQTDTQYF. J is TRBJ2-3 and V is TRBV28, with a possible D match to TRBD2 (6 bases). Germline CDR1 MDHEN, CDR2 SYDVKM. V was trimmed by 11 bases and J by 3 bases, leaving 18 bases between them. The length of the CDR3 is 14 residues.

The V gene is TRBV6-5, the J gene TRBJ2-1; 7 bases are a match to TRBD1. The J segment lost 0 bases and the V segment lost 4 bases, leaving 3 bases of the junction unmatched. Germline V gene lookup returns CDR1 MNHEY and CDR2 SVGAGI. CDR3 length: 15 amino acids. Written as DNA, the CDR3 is TGTGCCAGCAGTTTCTGGGACAGCTCCTACAATGAGCAGTTCTTC. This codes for CASSFWDSSYNEQFF.

The CDR3 DNA reads as TGTGCCTGGAGTGGAGTTTCTGGAAGACTTAACACCGGGGAGCTGTTTTTT. Residues: CAWSGVSGRLNTGELFF. The chain couples TRBV30 to TRBJ2-2; D gene ambiguous. Germline-derived CDR1 and CDR2 are GTSNPN and SVGIG (reference sequence). This CDR3 is built from 17 residues. V lost 1 base and J 2 bases, leaving 17 bases between the germline ends.

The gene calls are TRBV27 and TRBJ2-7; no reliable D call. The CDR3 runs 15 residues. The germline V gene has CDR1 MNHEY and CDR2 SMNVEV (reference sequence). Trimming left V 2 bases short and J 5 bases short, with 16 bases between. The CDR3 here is CASSLMSAGFHEQYF. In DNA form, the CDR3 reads TGTGCCAGCAGTTTAATGAGCGCCGGGTTCCACGAGCAGTACTTC.

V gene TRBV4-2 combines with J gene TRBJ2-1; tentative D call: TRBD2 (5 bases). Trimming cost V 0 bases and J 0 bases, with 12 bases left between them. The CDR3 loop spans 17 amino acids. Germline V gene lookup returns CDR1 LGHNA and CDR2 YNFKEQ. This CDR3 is CASSQDAGGSSYNEQFF. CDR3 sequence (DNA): TGTGCCAGCAGCCAAGACGCGGGCGGTAGCTCCTACAATGAGCAGTTCTTC.

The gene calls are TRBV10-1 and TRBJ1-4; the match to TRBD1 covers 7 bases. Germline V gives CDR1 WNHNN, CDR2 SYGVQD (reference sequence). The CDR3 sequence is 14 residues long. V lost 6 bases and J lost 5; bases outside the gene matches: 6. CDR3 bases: TGCGCCAGCAGATCCTGGGACAGAAATGAAAAACTGTTTTTT. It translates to CASRSWDRNEKLFF.

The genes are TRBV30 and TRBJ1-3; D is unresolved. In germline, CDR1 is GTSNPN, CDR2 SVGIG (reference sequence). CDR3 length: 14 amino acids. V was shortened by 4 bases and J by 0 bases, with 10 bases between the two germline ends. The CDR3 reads CAWNLLPSGNTIYF. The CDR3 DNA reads TGTGCCTGGAACCTATTACCCTCTGGAAACACCATATATTTT.

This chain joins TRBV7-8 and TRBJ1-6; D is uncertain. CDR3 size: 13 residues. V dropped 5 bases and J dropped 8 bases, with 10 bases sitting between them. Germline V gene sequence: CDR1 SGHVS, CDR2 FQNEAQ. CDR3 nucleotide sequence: TGTGCCAGCAGCAAAAGCGGGGATTCACCCCTCCACTTT. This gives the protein CASSKSGDSPLHF.

CDR3 residues: CAWSGSYEQYF. In DNA, the CDR3 is TGTGCCTGGAGTGGCAGCTACGAGCAGTACTTC. The V and J genes are TRBV30 and TRBJ2-7; D gene uncertain. CDR3 size: 11 residues. Trimming shortened V by 1 base and J by 3 bases, and 4 bases separated the two germline ends. From germline, CDR1 is GTSNPN and CDR2 SVGIG (reference sequence).

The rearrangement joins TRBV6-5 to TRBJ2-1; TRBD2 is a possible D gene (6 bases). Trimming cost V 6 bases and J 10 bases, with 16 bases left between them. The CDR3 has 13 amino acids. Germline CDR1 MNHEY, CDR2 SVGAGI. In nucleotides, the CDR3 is TGTGCCAGCAGGGGGTCAGCGGGTAACGAGCAGTTCTTC. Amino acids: CASRGSAGNEQFF.

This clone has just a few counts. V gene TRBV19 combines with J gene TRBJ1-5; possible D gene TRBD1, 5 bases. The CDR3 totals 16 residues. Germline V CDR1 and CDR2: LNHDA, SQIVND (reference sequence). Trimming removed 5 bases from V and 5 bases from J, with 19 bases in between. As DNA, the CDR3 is TGTGCCAGTAGTTCCTCCGGGTGGGGCACGGATCAGCCCCAGCATTTT. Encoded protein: CASSSSGWGTDQPQHF.

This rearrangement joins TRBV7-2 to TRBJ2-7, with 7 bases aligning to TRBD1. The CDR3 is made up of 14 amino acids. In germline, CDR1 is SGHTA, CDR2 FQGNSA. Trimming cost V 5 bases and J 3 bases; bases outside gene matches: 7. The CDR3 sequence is CASSRQGNLYEQYF. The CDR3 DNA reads TGTGCCAGCAGCCGACAGGGTAATCTCTACGAGCAGTACTTC.

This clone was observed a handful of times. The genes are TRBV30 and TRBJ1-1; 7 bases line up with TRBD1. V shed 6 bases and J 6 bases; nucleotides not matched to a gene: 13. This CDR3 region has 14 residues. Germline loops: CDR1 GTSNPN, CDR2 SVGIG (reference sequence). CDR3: CACRSPGGRSEAFF. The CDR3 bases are TGTGCCTGCCGATCGCCAGGGGGTCGATCTGAAGCTTTCTTT.

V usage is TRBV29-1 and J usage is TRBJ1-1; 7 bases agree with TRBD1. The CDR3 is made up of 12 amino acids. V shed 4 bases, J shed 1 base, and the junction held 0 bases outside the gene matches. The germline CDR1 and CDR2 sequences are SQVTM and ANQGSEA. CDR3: CSVGTGNTEAFF. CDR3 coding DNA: TGCAGCGTTGGGACAGGGAACACTGAAGCTTTCTTT.

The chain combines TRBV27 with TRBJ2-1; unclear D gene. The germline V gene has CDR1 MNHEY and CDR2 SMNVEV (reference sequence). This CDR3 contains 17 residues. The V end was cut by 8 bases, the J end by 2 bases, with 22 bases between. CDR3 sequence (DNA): TGTGCCAGCCTCAAATCGTGGGCCACTGGCCCCTACAATGAGCAGTTCTTC. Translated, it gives CASLKSWATGPYNEQFF.

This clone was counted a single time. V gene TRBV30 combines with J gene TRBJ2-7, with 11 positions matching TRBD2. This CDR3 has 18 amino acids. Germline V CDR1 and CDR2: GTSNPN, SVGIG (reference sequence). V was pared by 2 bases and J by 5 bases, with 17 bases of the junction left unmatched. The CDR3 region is CAWSPPMPTSGSHHEQYF. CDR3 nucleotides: TGTGCCTGGAGTCCCCCTATGCCTACTAGCGGGAGCCACCACGAGCAGTACTTC. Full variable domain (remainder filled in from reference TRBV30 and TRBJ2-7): SQTIHQWPATLVQPVGSPLSLECTVEGTSNPNLYWYRQAAGRGLQLLFYSVGIGQISSEVPQNLSASRPQDRQFILSSKKLLLSDSGFYLCAWSPPMPTSGSHHEQYFGPGTRLTVT.

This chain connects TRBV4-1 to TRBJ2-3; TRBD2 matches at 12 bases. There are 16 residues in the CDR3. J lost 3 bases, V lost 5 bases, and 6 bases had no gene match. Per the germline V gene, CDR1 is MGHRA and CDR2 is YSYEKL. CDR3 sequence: CASSIILAGGTDTQYF. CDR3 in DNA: TGCGCCAGCAGCATAATCCTAGCGGGAGGGACAGATACGCAGTATTTT.